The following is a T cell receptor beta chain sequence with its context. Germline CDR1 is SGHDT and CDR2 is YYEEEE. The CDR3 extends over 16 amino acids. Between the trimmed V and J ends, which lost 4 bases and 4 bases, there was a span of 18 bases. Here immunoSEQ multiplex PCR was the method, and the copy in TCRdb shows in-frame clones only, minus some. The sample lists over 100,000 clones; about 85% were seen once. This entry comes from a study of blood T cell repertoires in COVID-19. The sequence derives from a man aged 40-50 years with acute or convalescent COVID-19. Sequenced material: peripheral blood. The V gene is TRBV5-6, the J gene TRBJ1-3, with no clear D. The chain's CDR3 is CASSKRLIGLGNTIYF. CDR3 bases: TGTGCCAGCAGCAAGCGACTAATAGGGTTGGGAAACACCATATATTTT.